The 18 T cell receptor beta chains presented below share a single source sample, sequenced in a study of T cells in narcolepsy. Produced via immunoSEQ multiplex PCR; TCRdb's table is partial and in-frame only. The table has around 31,000 clones, approximately 78% seen once; the top ten hold roughly 2.6%. The source material was CD45RA- memory CD4+ T cells from PBMCs. These TCRs come from a human donor with narcolepsy.

Of note for this clone: Other nucleotide sequences in the sample specify the same CDR3. This rearrangement joins TRBV2 to TRBJ2-1; no definite D call. From germline, CDR1 is SNHLY and CDR2 FYNNEI. The CDR3 covers 12 residues. Trimming stripped 6 bases from V and 8 bases from J, with 11 bases between. The chain's CDR3 is CASSLDVDEQFF. The CDR3 DNA is TGTGCCAGCAGCCTCGATGTGGATGAGCAGTTCTTC. The complete variable domain, with remaining parts taken from reference TRBV2 and TRBJ2-1, reads EPEVTQTPSHQVTQMGQEVILRCVPISNHLYFYWYRQILGQKVEFLVSFYNNEISEKSEIFDDQFSVERPDGSNFTLKIRSTKLEDSAMYFCASSLDVDEQFFGPGTRLTVL.

A single count supports this clone. The chain employs TRBV2 and TRBJ1-5, with D possibly TRBD1 on 6 matching bases. V gave up 5 bases and J gave up 5 bases, with 13 bases separating them. This CDR3 is built from 14 residues. Germline CDR1 reads SNHLY; CDR2 reads FYNNEI. The chain's CDR3 is CASSPEGGDQPQHF. CDR3 in DNA: TGTGCCAGCAGTCCCGAGGGGGGTGATCAGCCCCAGCATTTT.

The rearrangement uses TRBV7-9 and TRBJ2-5; 7 bases map to TRBD2. The germline CDR1 and CDR2 sequences are SEHNR and FQNEAQ (reference sequence). J lost 5 bases, V lost 3 bases, and 9 bases had no gene match. The CDR3 runs to 15 residues. The CDR3 nucleotides are TGTGCCAGCAGCTTGGGAGGGGCCGTAGGGGAGACCCAGTACTTC. As protein: CASSLGGAVGETQYF.

The rearrangement links TRBV6-1 to TRBJ2-6, with 7 positions matching TRBD1. The V gene's germline CDR1 is MNHNS and CDR2 SASEGT. This CDR3 has 18 residues. V lost 1 base and J lost 0; bases outside the gene matches: 6. The CDR3, as DNA: TGTGCCAGCAGTGAAGGACAGGGATGGTTCTCTGGGGCCAACGTCCTGACTTTC. Translating gives CASSEGQGWFSGANVLTF.

This chain links TRBV5-1 with TRBJ1-6; tentative D call: TRBD1 (6 bases). Germline CDR1 reads SGHRS; CDR2 reads YFSETQ. The V gene lost 3 bases and the J gene lost 1 base, with 11 bases spanning the gap. The CDR3 totals 16 residues. CDR3 nucleotides: TGCGCCAGCAGCTCGGGGGCTGAATCCTATAATTCACCCCTCCACTTT. Translation gives CASSSGAESYNSPLHF.

This chain joins TRBV7-2 and TRBJ1-6; a weak D match, TRBD1 (5 bases). The CDR3 is 16 amino acids. The V gene's germline CDR1 is SGHTA and CDR2 FQGNSA. Trimming shortened V by 4 bases and J by 10 bases, and 20 bases separated the two germline ends. The CDR3 sequence: CASSWALGTSESPLHF. DNA of the CDR3: TGTGCCAGCAGCTGGGCCCTTGGGACGTCGGAGTCACCCCTCCACTTT.

V and J are TRBV28 and TRBJ2-5; no definite D call. The CDR3 sequence is 13 residues long. CDR1 MDHEN and CDR2 SYDVKM come from the germline V gene. V dropped 7 bases and J dropped 10 bases, with 19 bases sitting between them. The CDR3 reads CASTLQKTAFQYF. CDR3 in DNA: TGTGCCAGCACCCTCCAGAAAACAGCTTTCCAGTACTTC.

This chain joins TRBV29-1 and TRBJ2-5; TRBD2 might be the D (7 bases). Germline loops: CDR1 SQVTM, CDR2 ANQGSEA. Trimming stripped 6 bases from V and 4 bases from J, with 24 bases between. CDR3 size: 16 residues. CDR3 region: CSVGTTAGGSPETQYF. DNA for the CDR3: TGCAGCGTAGGGACTACCGCTGGGGGCTCTCCAGAGACCCAGTACTTC. The full variable domain, rest sourced from reference TRBV29-1 and TRBJ2-5, is SAVISQKPSRDICQRGTSLTIQCQVDSQVTMMFWYRQQPGQSLTLIATANQGSEATYESGFVIDKFPISRPNLTFSTLTVSNMSPEDSSIYLCSVGTTAGGSPETQYFGPGTRLLVL.

With respect to this clone: The junction and the germline gene differ at one end; a read error may be behind it. The chain has TRBV7-9 and TRBJ1-4; unclear D gene. The germline V gene encodes CDR1 SEHNR and CDR2 FQNEAQ (reference sequence). The CDR3 is 11 residues long. The CDR3 spells CASSEGSSVDF. The CDR3 DNA reads TGTGCCAGCAGCGAAGGATCCTCCGTAGATTTT.

The chain uses TRBV14 and TRBJ2-3, with D maybe TRBD2 (6 bases). There are 16 residues in the CDR3. Germline CDR1 SGHDN, CDR2 FVKESK. Between the trimmed V and J ends, which lost 0 bases and 3 bases, there was a span of 13 bases. Here the CDR3 reads CASSQDQGAGTDTQYF. Written as DNA, the CDR3 is TGTGCCAGCAGCCAAGATCAAGGGGCGGGGACAGATACGCAGTATTTT. Drawing the rest from reference TRBV14 and TRBJ2-3, the complete variable domain is EAGVTQFPSHSVIEKGQTVTLRCDPISGHDNLYWYRRVMGKEIKFLLHFVKESKQDESGMPNNRFLAERTGGTYSTLKVQPAELEDSGVYFCASSQDQGAGTDTQYFGPGTRLTVL.

This clone was detected only once. This chain links TRBV27 with TRBJ2-2; 9 bases are a match to TRBD1. The J segment lost 7 bases and the V segment lost 3 bases, leaving 15 bases of the junction unmatched. This CDR3 is 18 amino acids long. CDR1 MNHEY and CDR2 SMNVEV come from the germline V gene (reference sequence). CDR3 in amino acids: CASSFLPGQGPLGGELFF. The CDR3 bases are TGTGCCAGCAGTTTCCTCCCGGGACAGGGCCCCTTGGGCGGGGAGCTGTTTTTT.

The chain employs TRBV7-3 and TRBJ2-7; D might be TRBD1 (6 bases). Trimming stripped 6 bases from V and 3 bases from J, with 15 bases between. This CDR3 contains 14 residues. Germline V gene lookup returns CDR1 SGHTA and CDR2 FQGTGA. The CDR3 reads CASRLTWTVYEQYF. CDR3 DNA sequence: TGTGCCAGCAGACTAACTTGGACAGTCTACGAGCAGTACTTC.

The V gene is TRBV25-1, the J gene TRBJ1-6; D is ambiguous. V was shortened by 2 bases and J by 0 bases, with 5 bases between the two germline ends. The CDR3 is 15 amino acids. Per the germline V gene, CDR1 is MGHDK and CDR2 is SYGVNS. CDR3 coding DNA: TGTGCCAGCAGTGAACCTAGCTCCTATAATTCACCCCTCCACTTT. Amino acid sequence: CASSEPSSYNSPLHF.

This sequence joins TRBV11-2 and TRBJ1-1, with D perhaps matching TRBD1 (6 bases). CDR1 and CDR2 (germline): SGHAT, FQNNGV. CDR3 length: 14 amino acids. V dropped 4 bases and J dropped 3 bases, with 12 bases sitting between them. CDR3 protein: CASSSLDSYTEAFF. The CDR3 DNA is TGTGCCAGCAGCTCCCTGGACAGCTACACTGAAGCTTTCTTT.

V and J are TRBV7-2 and TRBJ2-7; TRBD1 is a possible D gene (6 bases). Trimming removed 7 bases from V and 0 bases from J, with 13 bases in between. Germline V CDR1 and CDR2: SGHTA, FQGNSA. The CDR3 length is 14 residues. The CDR3 sequence is CASTPQGLSYEQYF. In DNA form, the CDR3 reads TGTGCCAGCACCCCACAGGGTCTCTCCTACGAGCAGTACTTC.

The chain recombines TRBV5-1 with TRBJ1-5, with D possibly TRBD1 on 5 matching bases. V shed 0 bases and J shed 3 bases, with 13 bases lying between them. The germline gives CDR1 SGHRS, CDR2 YFSETQ. The CDR3 sequence is 16 residues long. The CDR3 DNA is TGCGCCAGCAGCTTGGAAGGGGCAGGGAACAATCAGCCCCAGCATTTT. Amino acids: CASSLEGAGNNQPQHF.

The V and J genes are TRBV11-2 and TRBJ2-7; D perhaps matches TRBD2 (5 bases). V lost 5 bases and J 1 base, leaving 12 bases between the germline ends. CDR1 is SGHAT, CDR2 FQNNGV, per germline. The CDR3 runs 14 residues. The CDR3 region is CASSRSETSYEQYF. The CDR3 coding sequence is TGTGCCAGCAGCCGTAGCGAGACTTCCTACGAGCAGTACTTC.

The chain combines TRBV7-2 with TRBJ2-3; 12 nucleotides line up with TRBD2. This CDR3 has 17 amino acids. V lost 5 bases, J lost 3 bases, and 9 bases stayed unmatched. CDR1 is SGHTA, CDR2 FQGNSA, per germline. The CDR3: CASSPSGGAYGTDTQYF. Written as DNA, the CDR3 is TGTGCCAGCAGCCCTAGCGGGGGGGCTTACGGGACAGATACGCAGTATTTT.